These 21 T cell receptor beta chains share one sample of origin, sequenced in a study of blood T cell repertoires in COVID-19. Repertoires were generated with immunoSEQ multiplex PCR, while TCRdb's copy carries only in-frame clones and drops some. Of about 36,000 clones listed, around three quarters were seen once; the top ten hold 2%. Material for sequencing was peripheral blood. Receptors originate from a man between 60 and 75 years old with active COVID-19.

The V call is TRBV10-3, the J call TRBJ2-1, with TRBD2 identical over 10 bases. The germline gives CDR1 ENHRY, CDR2 SYGVKD. The CDR3 is made up of 15 amino acids. The V segment lost 5 bases and the J segment 3 bases; nucleotides outside the gene matches: 4. The CDR3 nucleotides read TGTGCCATCAGTTCTGGACTAGCGGACTACAATGAGCAGTTCTTC. It is translated as CAISSGLADYNEQFF.

V is TRBV9 and J is TRBJ2-5, with D tentatively TRBD2 (6 bases). Trimming stripped 0 bases from V and 2 bases from J, with 8 bases between. Germline CDR1 is SGDLS and CDR2 is YYNGEE. This CDR3 is built from 14 residues. CDR3 loop: CASSVGGGQETQYF. For the CDR3, the DNA is TGTGCCAGCAGCGTAGGTGGGGGGCAAGAGACCCAGTACTTC.

The chain combines TRBV6-5 with TRBJ2-7; 11 nucleotides agree with TRBD2. The CDR3 is 15 residues long. V lost 6 bases and J lost 2; bases outside the gene matches: 6. CDR1 is MNHEY and CDR2 is SVGAGI in the germline V gene. The chain's CDR3 is CASSPGTSGTYEQYF. In DNA form, the CDR3 reads TGTGCCAGCAGCCCCGGGACTAGCGGAACCTACGAGCAGTACTTC.

The gene calls are TRBV7-9 and TRBJ2-3; a weak D match, TRBD1 (5 bases). This CDR3 is 17 amino acids long. V was trimmed by 6 bases and J by 5 bases, leaving 24 bases between them. The germline V gene encodes CDR1 SEHNR and CDR2 FQNEAQ (reference sequence). The CDR3 reads CASSLLGRSRTGDTQYF. CDR3 nucleotides: TGTGCCAGCAGTCTACTGGGGCGGTCCCGGACGGGAGATACGCAGTATTTT.

The DNA for the CDR3 is TGTGCCAGCAGCTTGGGACAGGGGACTTCACCCCTCCACTTT. It encodes CASSLGQGTSPLHF. The chain joins TRBV5-4 to TRBJ1-6; 8 nucleotides line up with TRBD1. V lost 0 bases, J lost 9 bases, and 2 bases stayed unmatched. The CDR3 length is 14 residues. Germline assignment: CDR1 SGHNT and CDR2 YYREEE (reference sequence).

The rearrangement uses TRBV10-3 and TRBJ2-2; 9 nucleotides agree with TRBD1. The germline gives CDR1 ENHRY, CDR2 SYGVKD. The V and J ends lost 5 bases and 5 bases, in that order; junction bases with no gene match: 3. There are 14 residues in the CDR3. CDR3 sequence (DNA): TGTGCCATCAGTAAGACAGGGGGGACCGGGGAGCTGTTTTTT. Protein sequence: CAISKTGGTGELFF.

The chain has TRBV4-3 and TRBJ2-7; 8 nucleotides agree with TRBD2. The V segment lost 3 bases and the J segment 1 base; nucleotides outside the gene matches: 5. CDR3 size: 15 residues. Germline CDR1 LGHNA, CDR2 YSLEER. The CDR3 region is CASSQNSGISYEQYF. In DNA form, the CDR3 reads TGCGCCAGCAGCCAGAATAGCGGGATTTCCTACGAGCAGTACTTC.

The CDR3 loop is CASRETASPEPQHF. In nucleotides, the CDR3 is TGTGCCAGTAGGGAGACAGCCTCGCCGGAGCCCCAGCATTTT. The rearrangement joins TRBV19 to TRBJ1-5; TRBD1 might be the D (5 bases). This CDR3 has 14 amino acids. V dropped 6 bases and J dropped 8 bases, with 17 bases sitting between them. Germline V gene sequence: CDR1 LNHDA, CDR2 SQIVND (reference sequence).

V is TRBV11-2 and J is TRBJ1-2, with TRBD1 matching 8 bases. The CDR3 contains 13 residues. V dropped 5 bases and J dropped 6; count of bases not matched to a gene: 5. Germline V gives CDR1 SGHAT, CDR2 FQNNGV. CDR3 coding DNA: TGTGCCAGCAGCGGGACAGGCAGTAATGGCTACACCTTC. Its protein is CASSGTGSNGYTF.

V gene TRBV21-1 combines with J gene TRBJ2-2; the DNA was not used to check the table's D call, TRBD2. TRBV21-1 is a documented pseudogene. The CDR3 sequence is 14 residues long. CDR3 sequence reads: CASCLTGEIGELFF. Written as DNA, the CDR3 is TGTGCCAGCTGTCTGACGGGAGAAATCGGGGAGCTGTTTTTT.

The rearrangement links TRBV5-1 to TRBJ2-1; unclear D gene. Germline lookup yields CDR1 SGHRS and CDR2 YFSETQ. V was pared by 1 base and J by 15 bases, with 11 bases between. The CDR3 sequence is 11 residues long. The CDR3 sequence is CASSLNIQWFF. CDR3 sequence (DNA): TGCGCCAGCAGCTTGAATATACAATGGTTCTTC.

The chain is built from TRBV5-6 and TRBJ1-2; tentatively, D is TRBD1 (5 bases). Trimming left V 5 bases short and J 8 bases short, with 22 bases between. Germline CDR1 SGHDT, CDR2 YYEEEE. The CDR3 contains 15 residues. The CDR3 loop reads CASRRWRDAVTGYTF. The DNA for the CDR3 is TGTGCCAGCAGGCGGTGGAGGGACGCGGTGACCGGCTACACCTTC.

V usage is TRBV7-6 and J usage is TRBJ2-1; 8 bases are shared with TRBD2. J gave up 8 bases and V 0 bases, and 9 bases lay outside the gene matches. This CDR3 spans 16 amino acids. Germline loops: CDR1 SGHVS, CDR2 FNYEAQ. The CDR3 DNA is TGTGCCAGCAGCTTAGCGGGAAGCGGGAGTCTCGATGAGCAGTTCTTC. Encoded protein: CASSLAGSGSLDEQFF.

The J gene is TRBJ1-1, the V gene TRBV6-5; D not certain. V lost 8 bases and J lost 2, with 15 bases in between. Germline values: CDR1 MNHEY, CDR2 SVGAGI. The CDR3 loop spans 14 amino acids. The CDR3 DNA sequence: TGTGCCAGCTCCCTCGCGGGGATTAACACTGAAGCTTTCTTT. Protein: CASSLAGINTEAFF.

V is TRBV12-5 and J is TRBJ1-1, with a possible D match to TRBD1 (6 bases). This CDR3 region has 14 residues. Germline values: CDR1 LGHNT, CDR2 FRNRAP. Trimming took 7 bases from V and 4 from J, leaving 16 bases between them. The CDR3 bases are TGTGCTAGTGCCCGGGGGGCCAGAGGCACTGAAGCTTTCTTT. This encodes CASARGARGTEAFF.

CDR3 loop: CASSPPNRVGEQYF. The CDR3 region has the DNA TGTGCCAGCTCACCACCGAACAGGGTGGGAGAGCAGTACTTC. The chain uses TRBV18 and TRBJ2-7; the D gene is possibly TRBD1 (6 bases). This CDR3 has 14 residues. V was pared by 0 bases and J by 7 bases, with 13 bases between. The V gene's germline CDR1 is KGHSH and CDR2 LQKENI.

Only one count was recorded for this clone. This CDR3 reads CACGRGGYTEAFF. CDR3 DNA: TGTGCCTGCGGGAGGGGGGGCTACACTGAAGCTTTCTTT. The chain carries TRBV30 and TRBJ1-1; D perhaps matches TRBD1 (6 bases). V was shortened by 6 bases and J by 3 bases, with 14 bases between the two germline ends. There are 13 residues in the CDR3. The germline CDR1 and CDR2 sequences are GTSNPN and SVGIG (reference sequence).

V and J are TRBV9 and TRBJ1-1; TRBD1 aligns across 10 bases. This CDR3 has 14 amino acids. With 3 bases clipped from V and 6 bases from J, the junction kept 5 bases outside the gene matches. Germline V CDR1 and CDR2: SGDLS, YYNGEE. The CDR3 is CASSADRGSPEAFF. CDR3 sequence (DNA): TGTGCCAGCAGCGCGGACAGGGGGAGCCCTGAAGCTTTCTTT.

The V call is TRBV5-4, the J call TRBJ1-2; TRBD1 is a possible D gene (6 bases). V lost 4 bases and J lost 2, with 12 bases in between. The CDR3 extends over 14 amino acids. Germline CDR1 is SGHNT and CDR2 is YYREEE (reference sequence). CDR3 DNA: TGTGCCAGCAGCCAACAGGGTAGGAACTATGGCTACACCTTC. Its protein product is CASSQQGRNYGYTF.

This clone came up once. This sequence joins TRBV6-6 and TRBJ2-2, with a weak D call TRBD1 (5 bases). In germline, CDR1 is MNHNY, CDR2 SVGAGI (reference sequence). Trimming left V 6 bases short and J 6 bases short, with 11 bases between. The CDR3 spans 13 residues. Written as DNA, the CDR3 is TGTGCCAGCAGCCAGCAGGGTCCCGGGGAGCTGTTTTTT. It codes for CASSQQGPGELFF.

The chain links TRBV6-5 to TRBJ2-7; a weak D match, TRBD2 (5 bases). The germline V and J ends were trimmed by 4 bases and 1 base, with 11 bases remaining between them. The CDR3 is made up of 14 amino acids. The germline gives CDR1 MNHEY, CDR2 SVGAGI. The CDR3 protein is CASSSGSGSYEQYF. The CDR3 DNA reads TGTGCCAGCAGTTCCGGGTCGGGGTCCTACGAGCAGTACTTC.